Listed below are T cell receptor beta chains from one sample, sequenced in a study of CD8+ T cells in alopecia areata. Clones were read by immunoSEQ multiplex PCR, and TCRdb kept only the in-frame ones, dropping some. There are 150,000 or so clones in the sample; around 47% occur only once, and approximately 6.8% lies in the top ten. Sequences were obtained from CD4+ T cells sorted from blood. These receptors were collected from a human donor with alopecia areata. Both conserved end residues are part of each CDR3. D genes are given only for firm matches. Clone size is shown for a subset of rows, as once, few, many or a class of expanded clone.

>TRBV5-1|-|-|TRBJ2-1
TGCGCCAGCAGCTTGGAGGATCCTTCCTACAATGAGCAGTTCTTC
CASSLEDPSYNEQFF
>TRBV4-2|-|once|TRBJ2-6
TGTGCCAGCACCATTTCGTCTGGGGCCAACGTCCTGACTTTC
CASTISSGANVLTF
>TRBV9|-|-|TRBJ2-7
TGTGCCAGCGGAAGGAGCTCCTACGAGCAGTACTTC
CASGRSSYEQYF
>TRBV11-2|-|once|TRBJ2-3
TGTGCCAGCAGCTACCGACAGACGATTTTCTCAGATACGCAGTATTTT
CASSYRQTIFSDTQYF
>TRBV25-1|TRBD2|-|TRBJ2-4
TGTGCCAGCAGTGAATTTGATGGGACTATAGCCAAAAACATTCAGTACTTC
CASSEFDGTIAKNIQYF
>TRBV28|-|-|TRBJ2-7
TGTGCCAGCAGTACCCCCGGGACTGATACCTACGAGCAGTACTTC
CASSTPGTDTYEQYF
>TRBV14|TRBD2|-|TRBJ2-3
TGTGCCAGCAGCCATTCTAGCGGGAGTACAGATACGCAGTATTTT
CASSHSSGSTDTQYF
>TRBV5-6|TRBD2|-|TRBJ2-5
TGTGCCAGCAGTTTCCCGGATATAGCGGGAGTCCGAGAGACCCAGTACTTC
CASSFPDIAGVRETQYF
>TRBV10-2|TRBD1|-|TRBJ2-7
TGCGCCAGCAGTGTCGCAGGGGGCGGCTACGAGCAGTACTTC
CASSVAGGGYEQYF
>TRBV27|TRBD1|-|TRBJ2-6
TGTGCCAGCAGTTTAGGACAGGGGTCGGCTGGGGCCAACGTCCTGACTTTC
CASSLGQGSAGANVLTF
>TRBV5-1|TRBD2|few|TRBJ2-5
TGCGCCAGTAGGTTCCTAGCGGGGGTCCAAGAGACCCAGTACTTC
CASRFLAGVQETQYF
>TRBV5-1|-|once|TRBJ1-1
TGCGCCAGCAGGGCAATGGGCGGACAGAACACTGAAGCTTTCTTT
CASRAMGGQNTEAFF
>TRBV4-2|-|few|TRBJ2-6
TGTGCCAGCAGCCAAGTTGGCGTCCGAAGCTCTGGGGCCAACGTCCTGACTTTC
CASSQVGVRSSGANVLTF
>TRBV5-4|TRBD1|-|TRBJ2-5
TGTGCCAGCAGCGGATCCATTGGACAGGGATTGGAGACCCAGTACTTC
CASSGSIGQGLETQYF
>TRBV28|TRBD2|-|TRBJ2-1
TGTGCCAGCAGTCCCCCTTTAGCGGGAGGGCCCACCTACAATGAGCAGTTCTTC
CASSPPLAGGPTYNEQFF
>TRBV2|-|-|TRBJ2-2
TGTGCCAGCAGTGAAGTGGCGGTTAACACCGGGGAGCTGTTTTTT
CASSEVAVNTGELFF
>TRBV30|TRBD2|few|TRBJ2-7
TGTGCCTGGAGTGTGGGGGTAGCGGGAGACTACGAGCAGTACTTC
CAWSVGVAGDYEQYF
>TRBV28|TRBD2|few|TRBJ2-1
TGTGCCAGCAGTTTTATCCCTCGGCCTAGCGGGAACTACAATGAGCAGTTCTTC
CASSFIPRPSGNYNEQFF
>TRBV30|-|-|TRBJ1-5
TGTGCCTGGAGTGCTGGACAGTTTAGCAATCAGCCCCAGCATTTT
CAWSAGQFSNQPQHF
>TRBV29-1|TRBD2|-|TRBJ2-5
TGCAGCGCCGTGGCTAGCGGGGGAAAAGAGACCCAGTACTTC
CSAVASGGKETQYF
>TRBV7-8|-|few|TRBJ2-7
TGTGCCAGCAGCTTAGGGGGGGTCCTAAACTACGAGCAGTACTTC
CASSLGGVLNYEQYF
>TRBV7-9|-|-|TRBJ1-2
TGTGCCAGCACCCGCGGGGAGGGTGCCTATGGCTACACCTTC
CASTRGEGAYGYTF
>TRBV28|TRBD2|-|TRBJ2-7
TGTGCCAGCAGTACTGACCTTCGACCGGGACTAGCGGACTACGAGCAGTACTTC
CASSTDLRPGLADYEQYF
>TRBV30|TRBD2|-|TRBJ2-1
TGTGCCTGGAGTCCCTCACTTAGCGGGAGGGCTGAGATCTTC
CAWSPSLSGRAEIF
>TRBV5-1|-|-|TRBJ1-1
TGCGCCAGCCGCATTAGGGACACTGAAGCTTTCTTT
CASRIRDTEAFF
>TRBV11-3|TRBD1|-|TRBJ1-1
TGTGCCAGCAGCTTCGGGACAGGGAATACTGAAGCTTTCTTT
CASSFGTGNTEAFF
>TRBV7-2|TRBD1|few|TRBJ1-2
TGTGCCAGCAGCTTGGGTGACAGGGGATCATATGGCTACACCTTC
CASSLGDRGSYGYTF
>TRBV7-2|-|-|TRBJ2-5
TGTGCCAGCAGCTTAGCTGGTAGTAGGCGGGCGACCCAGTACTTC
CASSLAGSRRATQYF
>TRBV29-1|-|-|TRBJ1-4
TGCAGCGGACAGCGAGCAACTAATGAAAAACTGTTTTTT
CSGQRATNEKLFF
>TRBV18|-|few|TRBJ2-1
TGTGCCAGCTCACCACTGTTGCGGAGTTACTCCTACAATGAGCAGTTCTTC
CASSPLLRSYSYNEQFF
>TRBV29-1|-|-|TRBJ2-3
TGCAGCGTAGCGGGTACGGGAGATACGCAGTATTTT
CSVAGTGDTQYF